Presented here are 10 T cell receptor beta chains from one specimen sequenced in a study of glioma-infiltrating T cells after dendritic cell vaccination. The protocol was immunoSEQ multiplex PCR, while the TCRdb copy is restricted to in-frame clones and leaves out a portion. The sample holds about 99,000 clones; more than 70% are singletons and the top ten take under 6.5%. Time point defined: after dendritic cell vaccination, including at tumor progression/relapse. This sample comprised blood, obtained after dendritic cell vaccination. The source of these receptors is a human donor with glioblastoma.

This clone was recorded once. One end of the junction fails to match germline, which may point to a read error. The chain has TRBV6-1 and TRBJ1-6; tentative D call: TRBD1 (6 bases). Germline CDR1 is MNHNS and CDR2 is SASEGT. CDR3 length: 14 residues. CDR3 residues: CATGQSSYNPPLHF. DNA for the CDR3: TGTGCCACCGGACAGAGCTCCTATAATCCACCCCTCCACTTT.

V and J are TRBV6-1 and TRBJ1-5; TRBD1 agrees at 7 bases. Germline V lookup: CDR1 MNHNS, CDR2 SASEGT. This CDR3 region has 15 residues. The junction had 10 bases not matched to a gene; V was cut back by 6 bases and J by 5 bases. The chain's CDR3 is CASRRVQGFDQPQHF. The CDR3 DNA reads TGTGCCAGCAGGAGAGTACAGGGGTTCGATCAGCCCCAGCATTTT.

The V gene is TRBV10-3, the J gene TRBJ2-7, with TRBD1 matching 8 bases. CDR1 ENHRY and CDR2 SYGVKD come from the germline V gene. CDR3 length equals 19 residues. Unmatched junction bases numbered 23, after V lost 10 bases and J lost 0 bases. The DNA for the CDR3 is TGTGCCACCATGCATTTGGGACAGGATGAGCGGAGGTCCTCCTACGAGCAGTACTTC. Its translation is CATMHLGQDERRSSYEQYF.

The genes are TRBV5-1 and TRBJ2-7; the D gene is possibly TRBD1 (5 bases). V was pared by 5 bases and J by 4 bases, with 13 bases between. The germline gives CDR1 SGHRS, CDR2 YFSETQ. This CDR3 region has 13 residues. Written as DNA, the CDR3 is TGCGCCAGCAGTGGTGGACAATCATACGAGCAGTACTTC. It translates to CASSGGQSYEQYF.

In nucleotides, the CDR3 is TGTGCCAGCAGCAAAGGAGGTAATCCCCTCTACGAGCAGTACTTC. Protein: CASSKGGNPLYEQYF. The chain joins TRBV21-1 to TRBJ2-7; the table assigns TRBD2, which was not confirmed against the DNA. TRBV21-1 is designated a pseudogene. The CDR3 extends over 15 amino acids.

This clone occurred many times. This chain uses TRBV10-3 with TRBJ1-6; D gene ambiguous. V gave up 9 bases and J gave up 0 bases, with 6 bases separating them. Germline-derived CDR1 and CDR2 are ENHRY and SYGVKD. CDR3 size: 13 residues. The CDR3 sequence is CAIGSSYNSPLHF. In nucleotides, the CDR3 is TGTGCCATTGGGAGCTCCTATAATTCACCCCTCCACTTT.

The rearrangement links TRBV28 to TRBJ2-5; D is possibly TRBD2 (6 bases). Germline V gives CDR1 MDHEN, CDR2 SYDVKM. The CDR3 runs 13 residues. Deletions cut 6 bases from V and 4 bases from J, with 12 bases between. The CDR3 DNA reads TGTGCCAGCAGCTCCGGGAGTTTAGAGACCCAGTACTTC. It specifies CASSSGSLETQYF.

This chain joins TRBV30 and TRBJ1-1; 9 positions match TRBD1. The CDR3 has 16 amino acids. The trim removed 4 bases at V and 5 bases at J, leaving 14 bases unmatched. Germline V gives CDR1 GTSNPN, CDR2 SVGIG (reference sequence). The CDR3: CAWTAKPGQGRTEAFF. The CDR3 DNA reads as TGTGCCTGGACCGCGAAGCCGGGACAGGGCCGAACTGAAGCTTTCTTT. The full variable domain, rest sourced from reference TRBV30 and TRBJ1-1, is SQTIHQWPATLVQPVGSPLSLECTVEGTSNPNLYWYRQAAGRGLQLLFYSVGIGQISSEVPQNLSASRPQDRQFILSSKKLLLSDSGFYLCAWTAKPGQGRTEAFFGQGTRLTVV.

The DNA for the CDR3 is TGTGCCAGCAGGGCCAGTACTAATGAAAAACTGTTTTTT. The encoded protein is CASRASTNEKLFF. The chain joins TRBV6-1 to TRBJ1-4, with unresolved D. The CDR3 consists of 13 residues. Trimming cost V 6 bases and J 2 bases, with 7 bases left between them. Germline values: CDR1 MNHNS, CDR2 SASEGT.

The rearrangement joins TRBV6-5 to TRBJ2-7; 8 nucleotides align to TRBD2. CDR3 size: 15 residues. Germline CDR1 is MNHEY and CDR2 is SVGAGI. Germline trimming cut 6 bases from V and 4 bases from J; bases unmatched to any gene: 11. The CDR3 loop is CASSLRGVRWYEQYF. CDR3 in DNA: TGTGCCAGCAGCCTGCGGGGGGTCCGCTGGTACGAGCAGTACTTC.